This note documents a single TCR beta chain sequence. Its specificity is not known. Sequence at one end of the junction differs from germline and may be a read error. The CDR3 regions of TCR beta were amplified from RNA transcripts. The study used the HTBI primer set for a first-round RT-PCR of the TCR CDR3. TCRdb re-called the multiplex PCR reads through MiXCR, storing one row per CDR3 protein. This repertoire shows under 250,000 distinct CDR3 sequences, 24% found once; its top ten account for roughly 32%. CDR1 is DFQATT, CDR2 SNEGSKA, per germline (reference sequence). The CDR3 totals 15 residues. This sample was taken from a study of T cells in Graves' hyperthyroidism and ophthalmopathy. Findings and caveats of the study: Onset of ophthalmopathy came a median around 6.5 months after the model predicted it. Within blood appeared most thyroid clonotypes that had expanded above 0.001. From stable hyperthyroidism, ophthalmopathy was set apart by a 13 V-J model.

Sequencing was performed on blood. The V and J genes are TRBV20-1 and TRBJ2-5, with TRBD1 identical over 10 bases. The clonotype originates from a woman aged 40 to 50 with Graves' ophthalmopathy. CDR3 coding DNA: TGCAGTGCTAGAGATTGGGACAGGGGTAGGGAGATCCAGTACTTC. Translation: CSARDWDRGREIQYF.